This TCR beta chain came from a study of regulatory T cells in long-lasting Graves disease. Remarks on this clonotype: Antigen: not known. Mismatch with germline at one junction end may stem from a read error.

Construction of TCR beta libraries relied on iRepertoire HTBI primers and on Arm-PCR targeting CDR3 regions. A single record per CDR3 protein comes from TCRdb applying MiXCR to the multiplex PCR reads. The sample consists of 440,000 or so distinct CDR3 sequences, 15% to 20% of them appearing once. Study observations and caveats: Persistent disease samples used TRBV28, TRBJ1-2 and TRBJ2-5 preferentially.

The CDR3 has 14 amino acids. Germline values: CDR1 MDHEN, CDR2 SYDVKM. Indicated time point: newly diagnosed GD, antithyroid drugs for less than 3 months. The TCR library used RNA extracted from PBMCs. Patient provenance is recorded as an endocrinology department in Xi'an, China. The same sample was also studied in work on T cells in Graves' hyperthyroidism and ophthalmopathy. That publication notes: The TCR CDR3 was amplified in a first-round RT-PCR using the HTBI primer set. Among thyroid clonotypes expanded above 0.001, most also appeared in blood.

J is TRBJ1-2 and V is TRBV28; 10 positions match TRBD1. Sample: peripheral blood mononuclear cells (PBMCs), taken at new diagnosis, from a patient treated with antithyroid drugs. The source of this sequence is a woman younger than 45 with Graves disease. The CDR3 DNA is TGTGCCGGCAGTTGGGACAGGGGAGACTATGGCTACACCTTC. It codes for CAGSWDRGDYGYTF.